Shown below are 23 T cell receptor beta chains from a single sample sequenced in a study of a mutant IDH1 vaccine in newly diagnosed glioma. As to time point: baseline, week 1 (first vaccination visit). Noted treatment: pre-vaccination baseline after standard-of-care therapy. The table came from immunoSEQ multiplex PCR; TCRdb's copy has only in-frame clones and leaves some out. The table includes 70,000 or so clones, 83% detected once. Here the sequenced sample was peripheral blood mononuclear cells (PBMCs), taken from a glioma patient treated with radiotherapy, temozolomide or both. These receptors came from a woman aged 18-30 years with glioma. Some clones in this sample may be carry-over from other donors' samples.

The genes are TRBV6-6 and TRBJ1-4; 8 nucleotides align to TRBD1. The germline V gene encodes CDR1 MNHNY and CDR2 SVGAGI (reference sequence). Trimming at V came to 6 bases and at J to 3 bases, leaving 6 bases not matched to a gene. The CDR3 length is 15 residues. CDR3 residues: CASRPGQGPNEKLFF. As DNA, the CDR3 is TGTGCCAGCAGACCCGGACAGGGCCCTAATGAAAAACTGTTTTTT.

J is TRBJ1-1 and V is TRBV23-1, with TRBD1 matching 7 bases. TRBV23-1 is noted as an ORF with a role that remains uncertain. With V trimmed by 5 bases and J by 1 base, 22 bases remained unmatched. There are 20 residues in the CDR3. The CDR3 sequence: CASSSPPREGQSFANTEAFF. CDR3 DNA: TGCGCCAGCAGTTCGCCCCCGAGGGAGGGACAGTCTTTTGCGAACACTGAAGCTTTCTTT.

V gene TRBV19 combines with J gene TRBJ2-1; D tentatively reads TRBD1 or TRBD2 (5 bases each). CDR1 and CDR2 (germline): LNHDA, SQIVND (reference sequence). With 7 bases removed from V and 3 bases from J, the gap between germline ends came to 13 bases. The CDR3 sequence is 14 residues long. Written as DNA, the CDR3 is TGTGCCAGTAACGAGGGGATCCACTACAATGAGCAGTTCTTC. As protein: CASNEGIHYNEQFF. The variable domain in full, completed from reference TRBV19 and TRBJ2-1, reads DGGITQSPKYLFRKEGQNVTLSCEQNLNHDAMYWYRQDPGQGLRLIYYSQIVNDFQKGDIAEGYSVSREKKESFPLTVTSAQKNPTAFYLCASNEGIHYNEQFFGPGTRLTVL.

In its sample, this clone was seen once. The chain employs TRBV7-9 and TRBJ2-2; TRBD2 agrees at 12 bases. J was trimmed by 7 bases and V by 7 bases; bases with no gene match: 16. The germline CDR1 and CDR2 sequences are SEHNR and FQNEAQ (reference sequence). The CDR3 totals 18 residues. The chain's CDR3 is CASIYGLAGSLGGGELFF. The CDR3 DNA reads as TGTGCCAGCATCTACGGACTAGCGGGAAGCTTGGGTGGCGGGGAGCTGTTTTTT.

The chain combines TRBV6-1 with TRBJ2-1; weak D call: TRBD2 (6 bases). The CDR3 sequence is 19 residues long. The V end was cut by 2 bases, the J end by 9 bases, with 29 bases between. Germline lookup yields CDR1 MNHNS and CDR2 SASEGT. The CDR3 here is CASSEQRYPTRGKEGEQFF. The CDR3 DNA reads TGTGCCAGCAGTGAACAGCGGTATCCGACGCGGGGTAAAGAGGGTGAGCAGTTCTTC.

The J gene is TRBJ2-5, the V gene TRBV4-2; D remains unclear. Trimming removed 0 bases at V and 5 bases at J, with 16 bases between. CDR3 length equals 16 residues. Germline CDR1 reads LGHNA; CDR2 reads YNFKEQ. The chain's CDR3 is CASSQDSRSAPETQYF. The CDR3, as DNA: TGTGCCAGCAGCCAAGATTCGAGATCAGCCCCCGAGACCCAGTACTTC.

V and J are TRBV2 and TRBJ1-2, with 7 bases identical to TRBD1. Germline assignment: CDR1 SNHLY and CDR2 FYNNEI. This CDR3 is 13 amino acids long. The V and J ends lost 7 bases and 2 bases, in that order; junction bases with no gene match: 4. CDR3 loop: CASIQQGNYGYTF. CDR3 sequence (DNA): TGTGCCAGCATTCAACAGGGGAACTATGGCTACACCTTC.

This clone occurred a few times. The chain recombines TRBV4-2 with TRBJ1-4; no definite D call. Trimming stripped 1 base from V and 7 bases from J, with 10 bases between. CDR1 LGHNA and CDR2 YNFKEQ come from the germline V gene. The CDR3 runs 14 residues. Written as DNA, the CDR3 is TGTGCCAGCAGCCAAGGGGGAGGGAGTGAAAAACTGTTTTTT. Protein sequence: CASSQGGGSEKLFF.

Here the CDR3 reads CASSLSQVYEQYF. CDR3 DNA: TGCGCCAGCAGCTTGAGCCAAGTGTACGAGCAGTACTTC. The gene calls are TRBV5-1 and TRBJ2-7; D gene ambiguous. The CDR3 contains 13 residues. The germline V gene encodes CDR1 SGHRS and CDR2 YFSETQ. Trimming removed 1 base from V and 4 bases from J, with 9 bases in between.

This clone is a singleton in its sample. CDR3 DNA sequence: TGTGCCAGCAGCTTCTGGACAGGGGAGACCAATCAGCCCCAGCATTTT. Translation gives CASSFWTGETNQPQHF. This chain joins TRBV5-6 and TRBJ1-5; 9 nucleotides align to TRBD1. The V gene end was trimmed by 2 bases and the J gene end by 3 bases; junction bases not matched to a gene: 6. This CDR3 has 16 residues. CDR1 SGHDT and CDR2 YYEEEE come from the germline V gene.

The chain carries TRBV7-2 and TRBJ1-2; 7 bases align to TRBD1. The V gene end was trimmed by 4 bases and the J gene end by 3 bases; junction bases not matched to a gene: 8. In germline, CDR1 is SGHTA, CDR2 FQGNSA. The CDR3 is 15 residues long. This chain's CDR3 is CASSSAQGQYYGYTF. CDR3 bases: TGTGCCAGCAGCTCGGCCCAGGGACAGTACTATGGCTACACCTTC.

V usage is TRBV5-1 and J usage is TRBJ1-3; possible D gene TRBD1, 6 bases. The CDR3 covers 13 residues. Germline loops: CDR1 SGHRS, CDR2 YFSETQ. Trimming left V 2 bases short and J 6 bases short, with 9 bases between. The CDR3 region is CASSFPGENTIYF. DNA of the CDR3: TGCGCCAGCAGCTTTCCAGGGGAAAACACCATATATTTT.

The CDR3 protein is CASSSNTEAFF. The CDR3 coding sequence is TGTGCCAGCAGTTCGAACACTGAAGCTTTCTTT. The rearrangement uses TRBV6-5 and TRBJ1-1; D remains unclear. Looked up from germline, CDR1 is MNHEY and CDR2 is SVGAGI. V lost 4 bases and J 1 base, leaving 1 base between the germline ends. There are 11 residues in the CDR3.

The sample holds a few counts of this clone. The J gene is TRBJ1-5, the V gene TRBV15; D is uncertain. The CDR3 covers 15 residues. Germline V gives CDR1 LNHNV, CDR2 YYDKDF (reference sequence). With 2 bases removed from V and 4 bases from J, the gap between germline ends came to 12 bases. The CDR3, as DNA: TGTGCCACCAGCAGATATGGCGGGGTAAATCAGCCCCAGCATTTT. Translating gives CATSRYGGVNQPQHF.

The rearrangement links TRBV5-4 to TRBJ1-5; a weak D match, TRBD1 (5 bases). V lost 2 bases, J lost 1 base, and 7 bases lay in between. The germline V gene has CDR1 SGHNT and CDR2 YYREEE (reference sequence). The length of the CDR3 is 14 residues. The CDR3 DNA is TGTGCCAGCAGCTTCTCAGGGAGCAATCAGCCCCAGCATTTT. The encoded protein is CASSFSGSNQPQHF.

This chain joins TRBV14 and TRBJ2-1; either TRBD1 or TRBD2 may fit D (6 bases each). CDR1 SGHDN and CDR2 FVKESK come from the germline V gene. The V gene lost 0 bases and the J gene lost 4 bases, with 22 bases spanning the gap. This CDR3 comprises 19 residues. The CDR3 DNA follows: TGTGCCAGCAGCCAAGATGTGGCGCCGTGGGGGGCTCCTTACAATGAGCAGTTCTTC. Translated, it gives CASSQDVAPWGAPYNEQFF.

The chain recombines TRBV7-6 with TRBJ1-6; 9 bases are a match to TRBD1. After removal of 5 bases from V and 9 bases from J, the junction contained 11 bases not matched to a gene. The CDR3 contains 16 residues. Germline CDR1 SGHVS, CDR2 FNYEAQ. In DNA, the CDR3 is TGTGCCAGCAGCGAGCTCTACAGGGGGCGGACTTCACCCCTCCACTTT. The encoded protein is CASSELYRGRTSPLHF.

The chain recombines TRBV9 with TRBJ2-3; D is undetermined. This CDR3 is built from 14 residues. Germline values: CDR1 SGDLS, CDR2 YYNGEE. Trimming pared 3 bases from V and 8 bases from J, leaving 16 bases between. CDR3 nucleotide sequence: TGTGCCAGCAGCGCGACCTGGGTAGACGGTACGCAGTATTTT. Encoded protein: CASSATWVDGTQYF.

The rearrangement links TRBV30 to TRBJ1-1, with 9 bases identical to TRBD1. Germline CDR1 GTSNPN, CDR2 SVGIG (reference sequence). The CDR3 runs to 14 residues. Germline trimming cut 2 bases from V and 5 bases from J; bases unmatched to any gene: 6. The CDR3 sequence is CAWSRTGVGTEAFF. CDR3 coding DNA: TGTGCCTGGAGTCGGACAGGGGTAGGGACTGAAGCTTTCTTT.

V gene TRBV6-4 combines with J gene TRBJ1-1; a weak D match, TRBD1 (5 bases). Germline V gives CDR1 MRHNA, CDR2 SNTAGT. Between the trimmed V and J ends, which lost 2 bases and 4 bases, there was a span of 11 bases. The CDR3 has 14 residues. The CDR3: CASSDRGIPTEAFF. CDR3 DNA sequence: TGTGCCAGCAGTGACCGGGGGATCCCCACTGAAGCTTTCTTT.

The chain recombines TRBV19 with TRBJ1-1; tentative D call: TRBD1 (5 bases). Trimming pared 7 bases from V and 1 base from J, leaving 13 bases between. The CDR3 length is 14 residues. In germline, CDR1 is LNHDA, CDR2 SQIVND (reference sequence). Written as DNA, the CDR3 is TGTGCCAGTAATTGGGGGACGCCGAACACTGAAGCTTTCTTT. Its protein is CASNWGTPNTEAFF.

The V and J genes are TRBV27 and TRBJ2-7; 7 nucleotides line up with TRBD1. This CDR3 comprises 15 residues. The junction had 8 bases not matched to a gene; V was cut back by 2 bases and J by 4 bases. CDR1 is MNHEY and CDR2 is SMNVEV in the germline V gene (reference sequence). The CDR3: CASSLATGLRYEQYF. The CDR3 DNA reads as TGTGCCAGCAGTTTAGCGACAGGGTTAAGATACGAGCAGTACTTC.

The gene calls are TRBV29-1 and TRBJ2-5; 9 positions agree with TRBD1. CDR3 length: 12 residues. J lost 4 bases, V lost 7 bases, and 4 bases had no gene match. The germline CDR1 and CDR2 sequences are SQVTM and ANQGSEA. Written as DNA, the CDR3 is TGCAGCGCAAAGACAGGGGGAGAGACCCAGTACTTC. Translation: CSAKTGGETQYF.